The 8 T cell receptor beta chains below were found in one sample sequenced in a study of cytomegalovirus exposure and HLA in healthy donors. Primers: 60 Vbeta forward and 13 Jbeta reverse. Repertoires were generated with immunoSEQ multiplex PCR, while TCRdb's copy carries only in-frame clones and drops some. The sample carries around 200,000 clones, roughly 85% recorded once. The sequenced sample consisted of PBMCs. The receptors stem from a woman under 40 in good health and CMV-seropositive.

This clone was observed once. The chain combines TRBV4-1 with TRBJ2-3, with TRBD2 identical over 12 bases. From germline, CDR1 is MGHRA and CDR2 YSYEKL. J was trimmed by 12 bases and V by 2 bases; bases with no gene match: 6. The CDR3 sequence is 14 residues long. For the CDR3, the DNA is TGCGCCAGCAGCCAAAGCGGACTAGCGGGGCCTCAGTATTTT. Protein product: CASSQSGLAGPQYF.

The rearrangement uses TRBV5-1 and TRBJ1-2; no clear D. Germline V lookup: CDR1 SGHRS, CDR2 YFSETQ. The CDR3 is 17 amino acids. Trimming cost V 0 bases and J 3 bases, with 18 bases left between them. The CDR3 loop reads CASSLEPSGGSHYGYTF. CDR3 sequence (DNA): TGCGCCAGCAGCTTGGAGCCGTCCGGAGGTTCTCACTATGGCTACACCTTC. Full variable domain (outside the CDR3, taken from reference TRBV5-1 and TRBJ1-2): KAGVTQTPRYLIKTRGQQVTLSCSPISGHRSVSWYQQTPGQGLQFLFEYFSETQRNKGNFPGRFSGRQFSNSRSEMNVSTLELGDSALYLCASSLEPSGGSHYGYTFGSGTRLTVV.

The chain combines TRBV6-5 with TRBJ2-2; D gene unclear. The V gene lost 5 bases and the J gene lost 5 bases, with 9 bases spanning the gap. CDR1 MNHEY and CDR2 SVGAGI come from the germline V gene. The CDR3 length is 13 residues. The CDR3 region has the DNA TGTGCCAGCAGTCCGCAGTGGACCGGGGAGCTGTTTTTT. Amino acid sequence: CASSPQWTGELFF.

This clone has a handful of counts. This sequence joins TRBV5-5 and TRBJ2-3, with TRBD2 identical over 13 bases. CDR3 length: 15 residues. The germline gives CDR1 SGHKS, CDR2 YYEKEE (reference sequence). The V segment lost 1 base and the J segment 5 bases; nucleotides outside the gene matches: 1. CDR3 nucleotides: TGTGCCAGCAGCTTGACTAGCGGGGGGGGAGATACGCAGTATTTT. Its protein is CASSLTSGGGDTQYF.

The chain joins TRBV4-2 to TRBJ1-3, with D hard to call. The germline V gene has CDR1 LGHNA and CDR2 YNFKEQ. This CDR3 is 16 amino acids long. The V and J ends lost 1 base and 1 base respectively, with 11 bases between them. The CDR3 DNA reads TGTGCCAGCAGCCAAGCCCGGGTTCAGTCTGGAAACACCATATATTTT. It codes for CASSQARVQSGNTIYF.

V gene TRBV6-5 combines with J gene TRBJ2-2; D is uncertain. This CDR3 has 12 residues. CDR1 and CDR2 from the germline V gene are MNHEY and SVGAGI. V lost 10 bases to trimming and J lost 5 bases, with 11 bases between them. In DNA, the CDR3 is TGTGCCACCCTAGAGTCGACCGGGGAGCTGTTTTTT. As protein: CATLESTGELFF.

The chain has TRBV18 and TRBJ1-2; D gene ambiguous. The V and J ends lost 3 bases and 8 bases respectively, with 13 bases between them. Germline values: CDR1 KGHSH, CDR2 LQKENI. CDR3 length: 13 amino acids. CDR3: CASSPTRGRGYTF. The CDR3 DNA is TGTGCCAGCTCACCTACCCGTGGGAGGGGCTACACCTTC.

This chain connects TRBV4-1 to TRBJ1-3, with 8 bases matching TRBD1. With 4 bases clipped from V and 0 bases from J, the junction kept 5 bases outside the gene matches. This CDR3 region has 16 residues. Germline CDR1 is MGHRA and CDR2 is YSYEKL. The CDR3 loop reads CASSPSDRGSGNTIYF. Here the CDR3 DNA reads TGCGCCAGCAGCCCCTCCGACAGGGGCTCTGGAAACACCATATATTTT.